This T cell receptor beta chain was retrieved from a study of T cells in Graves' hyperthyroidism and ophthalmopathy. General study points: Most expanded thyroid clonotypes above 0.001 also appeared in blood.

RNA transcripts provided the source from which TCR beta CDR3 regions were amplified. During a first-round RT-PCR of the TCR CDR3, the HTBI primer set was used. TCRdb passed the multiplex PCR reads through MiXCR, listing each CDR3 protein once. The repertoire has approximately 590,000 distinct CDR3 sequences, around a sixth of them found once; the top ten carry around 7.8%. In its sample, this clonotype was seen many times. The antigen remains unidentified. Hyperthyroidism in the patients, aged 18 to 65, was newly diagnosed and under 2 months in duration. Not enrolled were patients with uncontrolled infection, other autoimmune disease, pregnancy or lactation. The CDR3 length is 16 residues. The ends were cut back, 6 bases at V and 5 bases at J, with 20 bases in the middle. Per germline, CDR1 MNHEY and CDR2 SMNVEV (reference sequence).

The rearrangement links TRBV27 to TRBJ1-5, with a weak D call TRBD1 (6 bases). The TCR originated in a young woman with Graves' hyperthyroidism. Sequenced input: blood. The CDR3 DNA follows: TGTGCCAGCAGACGAACAGGGCAAAGAAGCGATCAGCCCCAGCATTTT. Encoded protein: CASRRTGQRSDQPQHF.